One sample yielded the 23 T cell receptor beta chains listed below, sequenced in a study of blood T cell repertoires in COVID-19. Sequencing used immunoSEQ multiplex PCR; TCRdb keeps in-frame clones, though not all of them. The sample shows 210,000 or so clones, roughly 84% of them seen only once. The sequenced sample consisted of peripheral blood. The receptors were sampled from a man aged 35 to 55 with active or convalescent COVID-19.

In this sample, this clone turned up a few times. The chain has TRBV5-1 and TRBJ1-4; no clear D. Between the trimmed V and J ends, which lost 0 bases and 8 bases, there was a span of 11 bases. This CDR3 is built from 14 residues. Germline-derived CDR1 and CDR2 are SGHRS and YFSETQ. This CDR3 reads CASSLESAQEKLFF. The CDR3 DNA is TGCGCCAGCAGCTTGGAATCCGCGCAAGAAAAACTGTTTTTT.

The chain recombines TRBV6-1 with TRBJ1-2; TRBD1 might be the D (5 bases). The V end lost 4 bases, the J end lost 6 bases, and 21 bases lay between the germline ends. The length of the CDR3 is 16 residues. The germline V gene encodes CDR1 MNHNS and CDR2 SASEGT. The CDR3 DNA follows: TGTGCCAGCAGTGCCCGTATTGATCAGGGAAAGGATGGCTACACCTTC. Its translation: CASSARIDQGKDGYTF.

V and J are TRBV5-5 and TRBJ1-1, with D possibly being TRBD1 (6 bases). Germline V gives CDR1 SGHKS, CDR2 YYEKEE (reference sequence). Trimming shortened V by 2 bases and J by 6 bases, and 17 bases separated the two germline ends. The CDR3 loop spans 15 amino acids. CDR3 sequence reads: CASSLRWGLEPEAFF. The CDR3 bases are TGTGCCAGCAGCTTACGATGGGGGCTGGAGCCTGAAGCTTTCTTT.

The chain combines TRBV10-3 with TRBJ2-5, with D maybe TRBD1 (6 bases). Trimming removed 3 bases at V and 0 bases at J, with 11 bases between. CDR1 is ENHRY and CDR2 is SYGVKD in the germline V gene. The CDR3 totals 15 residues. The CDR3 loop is CAISDRTADQETQYF. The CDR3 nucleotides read TGTGCCATCAGTGATAGGACAGCCGACCAAGAGACCCAGTACTTC.

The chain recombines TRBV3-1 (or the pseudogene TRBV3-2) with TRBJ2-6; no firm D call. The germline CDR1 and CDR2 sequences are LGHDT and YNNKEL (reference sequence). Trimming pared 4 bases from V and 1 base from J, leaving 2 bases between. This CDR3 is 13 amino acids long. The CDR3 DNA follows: TGTGCCAGCAGCCCTTCTGGGGCCAACGTCCTGACTTTC. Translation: CASSPSGANVLTF.

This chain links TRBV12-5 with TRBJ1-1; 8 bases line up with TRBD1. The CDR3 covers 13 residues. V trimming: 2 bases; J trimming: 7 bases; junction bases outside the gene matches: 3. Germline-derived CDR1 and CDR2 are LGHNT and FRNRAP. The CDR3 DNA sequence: TGTGCTAGTGGTTTGTCTGGGACAGGTGAAGCTTTCTTT. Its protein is CASGLSGTGEAFF.

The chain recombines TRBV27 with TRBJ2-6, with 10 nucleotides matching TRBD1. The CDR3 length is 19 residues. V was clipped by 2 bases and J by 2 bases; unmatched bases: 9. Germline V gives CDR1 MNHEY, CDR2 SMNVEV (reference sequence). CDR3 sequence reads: CASSLMGTGVYAGANVLTF. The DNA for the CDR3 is TGTGCCAGCAGTTTAATGGGGACAGGGGTATACGCTGGGGCCAACGTCCTGACTTTC.

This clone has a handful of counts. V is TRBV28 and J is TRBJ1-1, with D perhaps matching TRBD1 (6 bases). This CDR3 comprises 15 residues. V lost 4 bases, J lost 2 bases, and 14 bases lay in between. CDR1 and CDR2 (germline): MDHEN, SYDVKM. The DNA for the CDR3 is TGTGCCAGCAGTTCGGCCGGGACACGAAACACTGAAGCTTTCTTT. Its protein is CASSSAGTRNTEAFF.

CDR3: CASSPTGAWGNTIYF. CDR3 DNA: TGTGCCAGCAGCCCGACAGGGGCCTGGGGGAACACCATATATTTT. This chain connects TRBV7-6 to TRBJ1-3, with 8 bases identical to TRBD1. The germline CDR1 and CDR2 sequences are SGHVS and FNYEAQ. Losses at the gene ends were 5 bases for V and 7 bases for J; bases not matched to a gene: 10. CDR3 length: 15 residues.

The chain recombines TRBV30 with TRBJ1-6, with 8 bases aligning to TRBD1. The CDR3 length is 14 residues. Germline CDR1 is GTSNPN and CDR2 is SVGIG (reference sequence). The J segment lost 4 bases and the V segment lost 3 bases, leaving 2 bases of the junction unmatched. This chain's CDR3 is CAWRRQGYNSPLHF. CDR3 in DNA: TGTGCCTGGAGACGACAGGGGTATAATTCACCCCTCCACTTT.

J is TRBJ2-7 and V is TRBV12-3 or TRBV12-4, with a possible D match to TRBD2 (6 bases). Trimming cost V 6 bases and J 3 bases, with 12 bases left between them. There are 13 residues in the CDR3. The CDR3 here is CASRRDGFYEQYF. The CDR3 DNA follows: TGTGCCAGCAGGCGGGACGGATTCTACGAGCAGTACTTC.

The CDR3 bases are TGTGCCAGTAGTCCCCGGGACAGGGTTGGCTATGGCTACACCTTC. Translation gives CASSPRDRVGYGYTF. The V call is TRBV19, the J call TRBJ1-2; 9 nucleotides match TRBD1. Trimming took 5 bases from V and 4 from J; bases not matched to a gene: 8. The CDR3 covers 15 residues. Germline assignment: CDR1 LNHDA and CDR2 SQIVND (reference sequence).

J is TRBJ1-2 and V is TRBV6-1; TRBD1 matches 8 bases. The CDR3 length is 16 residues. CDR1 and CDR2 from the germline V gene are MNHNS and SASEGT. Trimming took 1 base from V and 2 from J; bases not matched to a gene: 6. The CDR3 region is CASSEGGQALNYGYTF. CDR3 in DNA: TGTGCCAGCAGTGAAGGGGGACAGGCACTGAACTATGGCTACACCTTC.

The CDR3 DNA reads as TGCGCCAGCAGCTTGGATAGGGGGCGTCAGGCTGAAGCTTTCTTT. As protein: CASSLDRGRQAEAFF. The rearrangement joins TRBV5-1 to TRBJ1-1, with TRBD1 identical over 7 bases. The CDR3 is 15 residues long. V lost 0 bases, J lost 6 bases, and 8 bases stayed unmatched. Germline V gene sequence: CDR1 SGHRS, CDR2 YFSETQ.

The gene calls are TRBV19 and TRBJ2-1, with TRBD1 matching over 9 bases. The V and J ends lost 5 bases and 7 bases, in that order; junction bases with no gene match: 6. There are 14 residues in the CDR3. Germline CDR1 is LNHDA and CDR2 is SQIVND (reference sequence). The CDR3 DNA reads TGTGCCAGTAGTTTACAGGGGGCGCTGAATGAGCAGTTCTTC. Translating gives CASSLQGALNEQFF.

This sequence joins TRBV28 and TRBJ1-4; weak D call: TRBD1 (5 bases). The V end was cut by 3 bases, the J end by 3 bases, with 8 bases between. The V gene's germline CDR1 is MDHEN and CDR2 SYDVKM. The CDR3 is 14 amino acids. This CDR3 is CASSLGGSNEKLFF. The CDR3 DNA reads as TGTGCCAGCAGTTTGGGGGGTTCTAATGAAAAACTGTTTTTT.

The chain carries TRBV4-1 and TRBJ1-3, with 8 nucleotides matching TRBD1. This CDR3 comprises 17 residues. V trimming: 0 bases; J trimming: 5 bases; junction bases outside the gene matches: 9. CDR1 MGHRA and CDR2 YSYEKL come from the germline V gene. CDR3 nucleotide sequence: TGCGCCAGCAGCCAAGATATTGGGACAGGAGAAAGAAACACCATATATTTT. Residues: CASSQDIGTGERNTIYF.

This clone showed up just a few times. CDR3 in amino acids: CATLKGQGDMNTEAFF. The CDR3 bases are TGTGCCACCCTTAAAGGACAGGGGGACATGAACACTGAAGCTTTCTTT. The chain combines TRBV4-2 with TRBJ1-1; TRBD1 matches at 10 bases. This CDR3 region has 16 residues. V shed 10 bases, J shed 0 bases, and the junction held 11 bases outside the gene matches. Per germline, CDR1 LGHNA and CDR2 YNFKEQ.

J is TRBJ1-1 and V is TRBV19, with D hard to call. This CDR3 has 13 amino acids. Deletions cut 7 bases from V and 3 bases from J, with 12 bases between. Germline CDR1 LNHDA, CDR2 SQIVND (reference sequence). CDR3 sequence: CASNPGGYTEAFF. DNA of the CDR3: TGTGCCAGTAACCCGGGAGGGTACACTGAAGCTTTCTTT. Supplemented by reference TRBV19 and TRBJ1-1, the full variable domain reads DGGITQSPKYLFRKEGQNVTLSCEQNLNHDAMYWYRQDPGQGLRLIYYSQIVNDFQKGDIAEGYSVSREKKESFPLTVTSAQKNPTAFYLCASNPGGYTEAFFGQGTRLTVV.

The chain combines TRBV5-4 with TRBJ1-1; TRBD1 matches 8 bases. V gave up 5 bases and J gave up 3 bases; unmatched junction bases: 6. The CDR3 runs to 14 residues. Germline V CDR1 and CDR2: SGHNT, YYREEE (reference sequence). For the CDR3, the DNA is TGTGCCAGCAGTTTCAACAGGGGGGACACTGAAGCTTTCTTT. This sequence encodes CASSFNRGDTEAFF.

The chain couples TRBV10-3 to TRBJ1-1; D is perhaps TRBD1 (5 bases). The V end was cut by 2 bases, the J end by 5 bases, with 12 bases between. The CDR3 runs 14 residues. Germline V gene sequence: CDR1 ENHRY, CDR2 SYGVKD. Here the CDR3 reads CAISESQGSTEAFF. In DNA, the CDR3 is TGTGCCATCAGTGAGAGTCAGGGAAGTACTGAAGCTTTCTTT.

Here the CDR3 DNA reads TGTGCCAGCAGCCCCCCGGCCTACGAGCAGTACTTC. Its protein product is CASSPPAYEQYF. The gene calls are TRBV7-9 and TRBJ2-7; D remains ambiguous. Per the germline V gene, CDR1 is SEHNR and CDR2 is FQNEAQ (reference sequence). The CDR3 is 12 amino acids. With 5 bases removed from V and 2 bases from J, the gap between germline ends came to 7 bases.

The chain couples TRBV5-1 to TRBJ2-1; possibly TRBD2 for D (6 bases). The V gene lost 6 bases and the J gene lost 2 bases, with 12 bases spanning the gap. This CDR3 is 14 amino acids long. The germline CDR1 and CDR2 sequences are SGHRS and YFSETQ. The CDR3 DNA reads TGCGCCAGCAAGAGCGGGCAGGCCTACAATGAGCAGTTCTTC. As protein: CASKSGQAYNEQFF.